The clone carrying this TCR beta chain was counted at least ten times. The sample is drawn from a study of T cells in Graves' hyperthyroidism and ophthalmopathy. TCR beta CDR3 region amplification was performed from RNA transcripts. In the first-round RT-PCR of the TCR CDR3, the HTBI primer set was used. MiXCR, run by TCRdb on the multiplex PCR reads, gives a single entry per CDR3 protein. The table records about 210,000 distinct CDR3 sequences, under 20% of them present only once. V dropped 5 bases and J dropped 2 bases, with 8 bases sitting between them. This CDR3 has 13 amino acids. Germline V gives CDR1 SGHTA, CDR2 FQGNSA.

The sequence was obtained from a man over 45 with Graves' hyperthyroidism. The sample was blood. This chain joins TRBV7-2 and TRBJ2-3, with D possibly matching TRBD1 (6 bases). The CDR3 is CASSRDITDTQYF. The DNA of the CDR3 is TGTGCCAGCAGCCGGGACATCACAGATACGCAGTATTTT.